This T cell receptor beta chain derives from a study of beta chain features in type 1 diabetes. General study results and limits: Naive, central memory and Treg TCRB repertoires appeared more alike in patients than in healthy donors. Amplification by PCR could prefer shorter templates, with the same effect in patients and controls.

Sorting of CD4+ naive, central memory, regulatory and stem cell-like memory cells was performed via CD45RO/CCR7/CD25/CD127/CD95/CD27. The CDR3 is 13 amino acids. Germline CDR1 KGHSH, CDR2 LQKENI. Trimming pared 5 bases from V and 3 bases from J, leaving 11 bases between. Of note for this clone: The antigen remains undetermined.

cDNA synthesis used the whole RNA isolate, giving expressed TCRB sequences. The protocol was immunoSEQ multiplex PCR, while the TCRdb copy is restricted to in-frame clones and leaves out a portion. The table has 970,000 or so clones, 15% to 20% seen once. Material: naive CD4+ T cells from blood. This receptor was taken from a woman aged 18 to 35 in good health. The rearrangement links TRBV18 to TRBJ2-7; D may be TRBD1 (5 bases). CDR3 in DNA: TGTGCCAGCTCAACAGGAACGTTCTACGAGCAGTACTTC. Protein sequence: CASSTGTFYEQYF. Variable domain in full (rest from reference TRBV18 and TRBJ2-7): NAGVMQNPRHLVRRRGQEARLRCSPMKGHSHVYWYRQLPEEGLKFMVYLQKENIIDESGMPKERFSAEFPKEGPSILRIQQVVRGDSAAYFCASSTGTFYEQYFGPGTRLTVT.